The following is a T cell receptor (beta chain) sequence with its context. The record originates from a study of T cell responses to AZD1222 COVID-19 vaccine. The data were produced by immunoSEQ multiplex PCR, yet TCRdb's version contains in-frame clones alone and is incomplete. The sample records under 150,000 clones, more than 75% being singletons. The J segment lost 4 bases and the V segment lost 0 bases, leaving 11 bases of the junction unmatched. This CDR3 comprises 16 residues. Germline-derived CDR1 and CDR2 are SQVTM and ANQGSEA. The starting material was peripheral blood, obtained on day 0 of AZD1222 vaccination. The source is an adult in good health. The chain employs TRBV29-1 and TRBJ1-1; 7 bases agree with TRBD1. The CDR3, as DNA: TGCAGCGTTGAAGAGGTTAGGGGGCGCATCAGCACTGAAGCTTTCTTT. Translation gives CSVEEVRGRISTEAFF. The full variable domain, its missing parts supplied by reference TRBV29-1 and TRBJ1-1, is SAVISQKPSRDICQRGTSLTIQCQVDSQVTMMFWYRQQPGQSLTLIATANQGSEATYESGFVIDKFPISRPNLTFSTLTVSNMSPEDSSIYLCSVEEVRGRISTEAFFGQGTRLTVV.